The entry below gives a single TCR beta chain sequence along with its context. Sequencing targeted expressed TCRB transcripts, as all isolated RNA had been reverse transcribed. Generated by immunoSEQ multiplex PCR, the TCRdb table keeps only in-frame clones and is missing some. Among fewer than 200,000 clones, about 12% were seen once, and the ten largest hold about 0.66%. The sample is drawn from a study of beta chain features in type 1 diabetes. The ends were cut back, 3 bases at V and 5 bases at J, with 11 bases in the middle. Germline CDR1 and CDR2: MGHRA and YSYEKL. The CDR3 runs 13 residues. The single heparinised draw taken from each donor contained roughly 100 mL of blood on average.

This TCR was sampled from a woman aged 18-29 years in good health. The sample consisted of central memory CD4+ T cells from blood. This chain links TRBV4-1 with TRBJ2-7; tentatively, D is TRBD1 (6 bases). The CDR3 bases are TGCGCCAGCAGCCATTACAGGGCTCACGAGCAGTACTTC. As protein: CASSHYRAHEQYF.